The present TCR beta chain was sequenced within a study of cytomegalovirus exposure and HLA in healthy donors. Study-wide context: An earlier analysis identified 110 million or so unique TCR beta sequences in approximately 190 million T cells.

Study results and caveats: An assumption of roughly uniform sequencing depth across donors underlay the presence/absence analyses. Approximately 160 TCR beta chains were listed as cytomegalovirus-associated.

Primers for the PCR totalled 60 Vbeta and 13 Jbeta. Sequenced by immunoSEQ multiplex PCR; TCRdb stores in-frame clones only, minus some. The profile shows approximately 76,000 clones, around 72% of them singletons. About this clone: The antigen is unknown.

The TCR was taken from a woman aged 40 to 50 in good health and CMV-seropositive. Sequenced sample: PBMCs.

CDR3 amino acids: CASSLWRETQYF. The CDR3 DNA follows: TGTGCCAGCAGCTTATGGCGGGAGACCCAGTACTTC. The chain links TRBV7-2 to TRBJ2-5; D not certain. The germline V gene encodes CDR1 SGHTA and CDR2 FQGNSA. Trimming removed 2 bases at V and 5 bases at J, with 6 bases between. The CDR3 length is 12 residues.